A selection of T cell receptor beta chains follows, all from one sample in a study of lymphopenia after photon versus proton radiotherapy. Using immunoSEQ multiplex PCR, the repertoire was profiled, and TCRdb retains in-frame clones only, with some absent. The data show about 22,000 clones, with more than 85% seen just once and 8.5% to 14% held by the top ten. The source was peripheral blood, collected from a patient treated with proton-based radiotherapy. These receptor sequences come from a man at least 80 years old with esophageal cancer. Each CDR3 is given with its conserved first and last residue. The D gene is left open where the match is weak. Clone size is stated in some rows and not others, as once, few, many or a class when expanded.

abundance: .; d_gene: .; v_gene: TRBV6-6; j_gene: TRBJ2-5; CDR3nt: TGTGCCAGCAGTTACTCGCGCGGTCAGGGTGGGCAGACCCAGTACTTC; CDR3aa: CASSYSRGQGGQTQYF
abundance: .; d_gene: TRBD1; v_gene: TRBV2; j_gene: TRBJ1-2; CDR3nt: TGTGCCAGCATATTTGCCAGGGGGGGATATGGCTACACCTTC; CDR3aa: CASIFARGGYGYTF
abundance: .; d_gene: TRBD2; v_gene: TRBV9; j_gene: TRBJ2-3; CDR3nt: TGTGCCAGCAGCGTAGCTGGACTAGGAGCAGATACGCAGTATTTT; CDR3aa: CASSVAGLGADTQYF
abundance: few; d_gene: TRBD1; v_gene: TRBV9; j_gene: TRBJ1-6; CDR3nt: TGTGCCAGCAGCGTAGCGTCAGGGGGCCGCTATAATTCACCCCTCCACTTT; CDR3aa: CASSVASGGRYNSPLHF
abundance: .; d_gene: TRBD2; v_gene: TRBV30; j_gene: TRBJ2-3; CDR3nt: TGTGCCTGGAGTCCCCGTGGGGTAGCGGGAGTAGGTACGCAGTATTTT; CDR3aa: CAWSPRGVAGVGTQYF
abundance: .; d_gene: .; v_gene: TRBV11-2; j_gene: TRBJ2-7; CDR3nt: TGTGCCAGCAGCTTGGGCAGGGACTACGAGCAGTACTTC; CDR3aa: CASSLGRDYEQYF
abundance: .; d_gene: .; v_gene: TRBV9; j_gene: TRBJ1-2; CDR3nt: TGTGCCAGCAGCCCGGGGGGCTCCTTCGGATATGGCTACACCTTC; CDR3aa: CASSPGGSFGYGYTF
abundance: .; d_gene: .; v_gene: TRBV18; j_gene: TRBJ2-5; CDR3nt: TGTGCCAGCTCACCTGCCACGCATATGATCCAGTACTTC; CDR3aa: CASSPATHMIQYF
abundance: once; d_gene: .; v_gene: TRBV6-6; j_gene: TRBJ1-1; CDR3nt: TGTGCCAGCAGTCTGGAGGGGGGGGCTGTAGCTTTCTTT; CDR3aa: CASSLEGGAVAFF
abundance: .; d_gene: TRBD2; v_gene: TRBV11-3; j_gene: TRBJ2-1; CDR3nt: TGTGCCAGCAGCCAGGGACTAGCGGCTTACAATGAGCAGTTCTTC; CDR3aa: CASSQGLAAYNEQFF
abundance: .; d_gene: .; v_gene: TRBV18; j_gene: TRBJ2-2; CDR3nt: TGTGCCAGCTCACCACGCGAATCTAGCAACACCGGGGAGCTGTTTTTT; CDR3aa: CASSPRESSNTGELFF
abundance: .; d_gene: .; v_gene: TRBV7-7; j_gene: TRBJ1-1; CDR3nt: TGTGCCAGCAGCCAAACGGTGAACACTGAAGCTTTCTTT; CDR3aa: CASSQTVNTEAFF
abundance: .; d_gene: .; v_gene: TRBV7-9; j_gene: TRBJ1-2; CDR3nt: TGTGCCAGCAGCCCCCGGTCGAACTATGGCTACACCTTC; CDR3aa: CASSPRSNYGYTF
abundance: .; d_gene: .; v_gene: TRBV30; j_gene: TRBJ1-3; CDR3nt: TGTGCCTGGAGCGATGGGGGTAGGGGAAACACCATATATTTT; CDR3aa: CAWSDGGRGNTIYF
abundance: once; d_gene: .; v_gene: TRBV18; j_gene: TRBJ2-5; CDR3nt: TGTGCCAGCTCACCTGATCGGGGCGGAGAGACCCAGTACTTC; CDR3aa: CASSPDRGGETQYF
abundance: .; d_gene: .; v_gene: TRBV19; j_gene: TRBJ2-3; CDR3nt: TGTGCCAGTAGTATGAATGCGGGGACAGATACGCAGTATTTT; CDR3aa: CASSMNAGTDTQYF
abundance: .; d_gene: TRBD1; v_gene: TRBV29-1; j_gene: TRBJ1-1; CDR3nt: TGCGGCGCCGGACAGGGGAACGGGGGAGCTTTCTTT; CDR3aa: CGAGQGNGGAFF
abundance: .; d_gene: .; v_gene: TRBV7-8; j_gene: TRBJ1-3; CDR3nt: TGTGCCAGCAGCTTAAGAGCGGGGCGCACCATATATTTT; CDR3aa: CASSLRAGRTIYF
abundance: .; d_gene: .; v_gene: TRBV5-1; j_gene: TRBJ2-5; CDR3nt: TGCGCCAGCAGCGAACAGACCCAAGAGACCCAGTACTTC; CDR3aa: CASSEQTQETQYF
abundance: .; d_gene: .; v_gene: TRBV7-2; j_gene: TRBJ2-1; CDR3nt: TGTGCCAGCAGCTCCGGACTAACTCACAATGAGCAGTTCTTC; CDR3aa: CASSSGLTHNEQFF
abundance: .; d_gene: .; v_gene: TRBV30; j_gene: TRBJ1-1; CDR3nt: TGTGCAGGGACCCCCCGAGACACTGAAGCTTTCTTT; CDR3aa: CAGTPRDTEAFF
abundance: once; d_gene: .; v_gene: TRBV11-1; j_gene: TRBJ1-2; CDR3nt: TGTGCCAGCAGCTTAGGCAGGTTTAACTATGGCTACACCTTC; CDR3aa: CASSLGRFNYGYTF
abundance: .; d_gene: TRBD1; v_gene: TRBV5-1; j_gene: TRBJ1-1; CDR3nt: TGCGCCAGCAGCCAAGGACAGGGTCAAGACACTGAAGCTTTCTTT; CDR3aa: CASSQGQGQDTEAFF
abundance: .; d_gene: TRBD1; v_gene: TRBV2; j_gene: TRBJ2-5; CDR3nt: TGTGCCAGCAGCGCGAACAGGGGTGGAGAGACCCAGTACTTC; CDR3aa: CASSANRGGETQYF
abundance: .; d_gene: .; v_gene: TRBV10-3; j_gene: TRBJ1-1; CDR3nt: TGTGCCATCAGCCCCGCCTCAGGGGAGCAAGCTTTCTTT; CDR3aa: CAISPASGEQAFF
abundance: .; d_gene: .; v_gene: TRBV7-2; j_gene: TRBJ2-5; CDR3nt: TGTGCCAGCAGCCCCGGGTGGGCCCAAGAGACCCAGTACTTC; CDR3aa: CASSPGWAQETQYF